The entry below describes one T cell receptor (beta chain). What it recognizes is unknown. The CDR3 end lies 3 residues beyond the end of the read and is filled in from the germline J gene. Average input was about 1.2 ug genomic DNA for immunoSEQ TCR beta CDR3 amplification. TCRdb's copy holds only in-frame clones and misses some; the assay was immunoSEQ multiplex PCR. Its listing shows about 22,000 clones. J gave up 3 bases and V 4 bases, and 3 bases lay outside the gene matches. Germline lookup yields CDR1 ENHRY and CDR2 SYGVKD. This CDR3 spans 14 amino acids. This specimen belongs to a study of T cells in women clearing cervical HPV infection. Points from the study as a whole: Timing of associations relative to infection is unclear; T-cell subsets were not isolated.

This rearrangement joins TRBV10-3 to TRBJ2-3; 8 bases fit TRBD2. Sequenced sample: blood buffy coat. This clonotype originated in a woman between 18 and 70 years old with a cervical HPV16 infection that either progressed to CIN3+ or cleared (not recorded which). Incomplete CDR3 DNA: TGTGCCATCAGTGCTCTAGCGGGTACAGATACG. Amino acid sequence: CAISALAGTDT. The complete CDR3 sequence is CAISALAGTDTQYF.